The entry below gives a single T cell receptor (beta chain) sequence along with its context. The sample comes from a study of blood T cell repertoires in COVID-19. About the research overall: Nucleic acid was either cDNA or gDNA, and it came from T cells, B-cell-depleted T cells, or PBMCs.

CDR1 and CDR2 from the germline V gene are LNHDA and SQIVND (reference sequence). Trimming cost V 3 bases and J 1 base, with 7 bases left between them. This CDR3 is built from 14 residues. Original analysis: Counts of nucleated cells, estimated from reference gene primer amplification, were obtained. Assay used: immunoSEQ multiplex PCR; TCRdb lists only in-frame clones, some missing. For V, J and clone size, that table is used; D and trimming come from the DNA. Among approximately 150,000 clones listed, approximately 86% were seen once. Sequenced sample: peripheral blood. This TCR derives from a woman aged 55-70 years with active or convalescent COVID-19. This rearrangement joins TRBV19 to TRBJ1-5; D uncertain. This CDR3 is CASSIRQSNQPQHF. CDR3 nucleotides: TGTGCCAGTAGTATTCGCCAGAGCAATCAGCCCCAGCATTTT.